This T cell receptor (beta chain) was documented in a study of cytomegalovirus exposure and HLA in healthy donors. Overall study: Genetic ancestry analysis placed approximately 78% of the 410 or so donors that were genotyped in the Caucasian-associated cluster.

CDR1 is SGHDT, CDR2 YYEEEE, per germline. With V trimmed by 3 bases and J by 6 bases, 5 bases remained unmatched. The CDR3 has 16 residues. This clone was counted a few times. PCR used 60 Vbeta primers and 13 Jbeta primers. Profiled with immunoSEQ multiplex PCR; TCRdb holds only in-frame clones, not every one. The sample includes around 210,000 clones, about 77% of them seen just once. The sequenced sample was PBMCs. The chain recombines TRBV5-6 with TRBJ2-3; 15 positions agree with TRBD2. This TCR came from a boy younger than 18 in good health and CMV-seronegative. The CDR3 nucleotides are TGTGCCAGCAGCTGGGGGACTAGCGGGGGGCCGGATACGCAGTATTTT. It encodes CASSWGTSGGPDTQYF.